One sample yielded the 9 T cell receptor beta chains listed below, sequenced in a study of cytomegalovirus exposure and HLA in healthy donors. PCR used 60 Vbeta primers and 13 Jbeta primers. Profiled with immunoSEQ multiplex PCR; TCRdb holds only in-frame clones, not every one. The sample contains around 150,000 clones, about 74% of which appear only once. The sequencing sample was made of PBMCs. These receptors were obtained from a man aged 35 to 55 in good health and CMV-seronegative.

The chain uses TRBV11-2 and TRBJ2-2, with 8 bases aligning to TRBD2. The CDR3 is made up of 15 amino acids. V was pared by 5 bases and J by 6 bases, with 8 bases of the junction left unmatched. Germline CDR1 is SGHAT and CDR2 is FQNNGV. CDR3 residues: CASSRAGGQAGELFF. The CDR3 DNA sequence: TGTGCCAGCAGCCGGGCGGGGGGCCAGGCCGGGGAGCTGTTTTTT. Using reference TRBV11-2 and TRBJ2-2 for the parts outside the CDR3, the full variable domain is EAGVAQSPRYKIIEKRQSVAFWCNPISGHATLYWYQQILGQGPKLLIQFQNNGVVDDSQLPKDRFSAERLKGVDSTLKIQPAKLEDSAVYLCASSRAGGQAGELFFGEGSRLTVL.

The J gene is TRBJ1-4, the V gene TRBV2; D gene unclear. The germline V gene encodes CDR1 SNHLY and CDR2 FYNNEI. Trimming shortened V by 7 bases and J by 6 bases, and 12 bases separated the two germline ends. The CDR3 loop spans 13 amino acids. Here the CDR3 reads CASTPEAHEKLFF. CDR3 coding DNA: TGTGCCAGCACCCCTGAGGCCCATGAAAAACTGTTTTTT.

The V gene is TRBV27, the J gene TRBJ2-1; TRBD2 agrees at 10 bases. This CDR3 is built from 16 residues. From germline, CDR1 is MNHEY and CDR2 SMNVEV (reference sequence). J gave up 5 bases and V 4 bases, and 8 bases lay outside the gene matches. CDR3 residues: CASSSWTSGANNEQFF. For the CDR3, the DNA is TGTGCCAGCAGTTCCTGGACTAGCGGAGCTAACAATGAGCAGTTCTTC.

The V and J genes are TRBV4-3 and TRBJ2-1; the match to TRBD2 covers 13 bases. Trimming took 4 bases from V and 6 from J; bases not matched to a gene: 9. The germline gives CDR1 LGHNA, CDR2 YSLEER. The CDR3 contains 17 residues. As DNA, the CDR3 is TGCGCCAGCAGCCCAGCTCACAGACTAGCGGGGGGCAATGAGCAGTTCTTC. This codes for CASSPAHRLAGGNEQFF.

The gene calls are TRBV7-9 and TRBJ2-7; 7 nucleotides line up with TRBD2. This CDR3 is 15 amino acids long. V lost 8 bases to trimming and J lost 3 bases; unmatched junction nucleotides: 13. CDR1 and CDR2 from the germline V gene are SEHNR and FQNEAQ (reference sequence). CDR3 nucleotide sequence: TGTGCCAGCGTAAACCAGGGAGGGGTAAACTACGAGCAGTACTTC. Its translation is CASVNQGGVNYEQYF. Supplemented by reference TRBV7-9 and TRBJ2-7, the full variable domain reads DTGVSQNPRHKITKRGQNVTFRCDPISEHNRLYWYRQTLGQGPEFLTYFQNEAQLEKSRLLSDRFSAERPKGSFSTLEIQRTEQGDSAMYLCASVNQGGVNYEQYFGPGTRLTVT.

J is TRBJ2-7 and V is TRBV10-3, with 7 bases aligning to TRBD1. The germline gives CDR1 ENHRY, CDR2 SYGVKD. The CDR3 has 13 amino acids. After removal of 7 bases from V and 5 bases from J, the junction contained 8 bases not matched to a gene. The CDR3 DNA is TGTGCCATCAATCAGGGGGATGTCGACGAGCAGTACTTC. Amino acid sequence: CAINQGDVDEQYF.

The chain links TRBV10-2 to TRBJ1-5, with TRBD1 matching 9 bases. The CDR3 runs to 15 residues. The germline V gene encodes CDR1 WSHSY and CDR2 SAAADI. V was clipped by 5 bases and J by 4 bases; unmatched bases: 6. In nucleotides, the CDR3 is TGCGCCAGCAGTCGTCAGGGGACAGGGAATCAGCCCCAGCATTTT. It is translated as CASSRQGTGNQPQHF.

This chain joins TRBV5-1 and TRBJ1-1; D is unresolved. Germline V gives CDR1 SGHRS, CDR2 YFSETQ. Trimming took 0 bases from V and 1 from J, leaving 7 bases between them. The CDR3 loop spans 14 amino acids. The CDR3 is CASSLGERNTEAFF. CDR3 in DNA: TGCGCCAGCAGCTTGGGCGAAAGGAACACTGAAGCTTTCTTT. Supplemented by reference TRBV5-1 and TRBJ1-1, the full variable domain reads KAGVTQTPRYLIKTRGQQVTLSCSPISGHRSVSWYQQTPGQGLQFLFEYFSETQRNKGNFPGRFSGRQFSNSRSEMNVSTLELGDSALYLCASSLGERNTEAFFGQGTRLTVV.

This sequence joins TRBV28 and TRBJ1-5; TRBD1 is a possible D gene (5 bases). V was trimmed by 5 bases and J by 0 bases, leaving 17 bases between them. CDR1 and CDR2 (germline): MDHEN, SYDVKM. The CDR3 has 17 amino acids. The CDR3 protein is CASSIIAGAVSNQPQHF. Written as DNA, the CDR3 is TGTGCCAGCAGTATTATTGCTGGGGCGGTTAGCAATCAGCCCCAGCATTTT.